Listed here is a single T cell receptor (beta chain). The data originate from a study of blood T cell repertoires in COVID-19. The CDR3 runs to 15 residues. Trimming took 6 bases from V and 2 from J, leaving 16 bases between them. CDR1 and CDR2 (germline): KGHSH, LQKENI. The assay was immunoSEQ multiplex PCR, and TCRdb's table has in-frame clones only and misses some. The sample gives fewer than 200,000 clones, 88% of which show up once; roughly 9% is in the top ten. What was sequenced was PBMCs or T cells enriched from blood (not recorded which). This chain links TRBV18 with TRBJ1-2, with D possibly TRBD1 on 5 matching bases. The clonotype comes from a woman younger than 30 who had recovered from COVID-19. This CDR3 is CASSPGRAQNYGYTF. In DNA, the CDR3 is TGTGCCAGCTCCCCGGGCAGGGCGCAGAACTATGGCTACACCTTC. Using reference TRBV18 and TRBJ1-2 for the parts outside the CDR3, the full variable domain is NAGVMQNPRHLVRRRGQEARLRCSPMKGHSHVYWYRQLPEEGLKFMVYLQKENIIDESGMPKERFSAEFPKEGPSILRIQQVVRGDSAAYFCASSPGRAQNYGYTFGSGTRLTVV.